Described below is a single TCR beta chain sequence and its context. The target antigen is unknown. Using immunoSEQ multiplex PCR, the repertoire was profiled, and TCRdb retains in-frame clones only, with some absent. This sample yields around 40,000 clones, of which around 78% are seen a single time; about 6.3% belongs to the top ten. The sample originates from a study of a mutant IDH1 vaccine in newly diagnosed glioma. Study details: Eight vaccine injections were given to patients in weeks 1, 3, 5, 7, 11, 15, 19 and 23.

Time point specified: week 23, last vaccination. Vaccination comprised doses that each held 300 ug of mutant IDH1 20-mer peptide, plus topical imiquimod. Germline CDR1 is SGHVS and CDR2 is FQNEAQ. V was shortened by 0 bases and J by 5 bases, with 7 bases between the two germline ends. The CDR3 contains 13 residues. The clonotype originates from a woman in her thirties or forties with glioma. Some clones in this sample may be carry-over from other donors' samples. The specimen comprised PBMCs, sampled from a glioma patient whose treatment included an IDH1 peptide vaccine. The gene calls are TRBV7-8 and TRBJ1-2; no clear D gene. CDR3 in DNA: TGTGCCAGCAGCTTAGCGTTTGGTTATGGCTACACCTTC. This codes for CASSLAFGYGYTF.